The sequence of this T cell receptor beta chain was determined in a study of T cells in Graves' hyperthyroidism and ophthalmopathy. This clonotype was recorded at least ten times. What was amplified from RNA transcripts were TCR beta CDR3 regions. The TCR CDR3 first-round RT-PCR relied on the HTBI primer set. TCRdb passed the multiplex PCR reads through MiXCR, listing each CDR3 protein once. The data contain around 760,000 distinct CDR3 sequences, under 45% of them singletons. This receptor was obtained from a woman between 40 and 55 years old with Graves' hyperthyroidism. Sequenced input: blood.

CDR3 region: CSVDRRGANYGYTF. CDR3 nucleotides: TGCAGCGTTGATCGACGGGGAGCTAACTATGGCTACACCTTC. J is TRBJ1-2 and V is TRBV29-1; unclear D gene. V lost 3 bases and J lost 0, with 11 bases in between. The germline CDR1 and CDR2 sequences are SQVTM and ANQGSEA. The CDR3 sequence is 14 residues long.